The 21 T cell receptor beta chains listed next were all sequenced from one sample in a study of response to subunit inactivated influenza vaccine. TCRdb re-called the RT-PCR reads through MiXCR, storing one row per CDR3 protein. The sample consists of 600,000 to 850,000 distinct CDR3 sequences, 11% to 15% of them appearing once. The sequenced sample was PBMCs from blood, obtained around 15 days before vaccination. All receptors come from a man aged 45-60 years who received an inactivated influenza vaccine.

This clonotype has more than one count but fewer than ten. The J gene is TRBJ2-7, the V gene TRBV20-1, with no clear D. CDR3 length: 14 amino acids. The V end lost 4 bases, the J end lost 7 bases, and 20 bases lay between the germline ends. Germline V CDR1 and CDR2: DFQATT, SNEGSKA (reference sequence). The CDR3 loop is CSAIRRRSLGEQYF. DNA for the CDR3: TGCAGTGCTATACGCAGGCGGTCTTTGGGTGAGCAGTACTTC.

The chain carries TRBV5-5 and TRBJ2-3; no definite D call. Germline assignment: CDR1 SGHKS and CDR2 YYEKEE (reference sequence). The CDR3 sequence is 14 residues long. The ends were cut back, 3 bases at V and 0 bases at J, with 8 bases in the middle. CDR3 sequence: CASSYDISTDTQYF. For the CDR3, the DNA is TGTGCCAGCAGCTATGACATTAGCACAGATACGCAGTATTTT.

V usage is TRBV2 and J usage is TRBJ2-3; TRBD1 matches at 7 bases. Germline CDR1 is SNHLY and CDR2 is FYNNEI. The CDR3 extends over 16 amino acids. With 7 bases clipped from V and 2 bases from J, the junction kept 12 bases outside the gene matches. The CDR3 reads CASIREQGPTTDTQYF. The CDR3 DNA reads as TGTGCCAGCATACGGGAACAGGGGCCCACCACAGATACGCAGTATTTT.

On this clonotype: The DNA is omitted, as the CDR3 cannot be located on it reliably, and the CDR3 follows TCRdb's listing. V is TRBV7-5 and J is TRBJ2-1; the table gives TRBD2 as D, unverified against the DNA. TRBV7-5 constitutes a pseudogene. The CDR3 numbers 18 amino acids, ends counted. Here the CDR3 reads CISVPEKRAAQKYNEQFF.

This clonotype was recorded at least ten times. J is TRBJ1-3 and V is TRBV28, with 8 bases identical to TRBD1. CDR1 and CDR2 (germline): MDHEN, SYDVKM. The junction had 4 bases not matched to a gene; V was cut back by 6 bases and J by 3 bases. There are 14 residues in the CDR3. DNA of the CDR3: TGTGCCAGCAGGGAACAGGGGGGTGGAAACACCATATATTTT. Amino acid sequence: CASREQGGGNTIYF.

V is TRBV6-5 and J is TRBJ1-2; D unresolved. Trimming took 1 base from V and 4 from J, leaving 10 bases between them. Germline V gene lookup returns CDR1 MNHEY and CDR2 SVGAGI. The CDR3 covers 14 residues. The CDR3 DNA sequence: TGTGCCAGCAGTTACTACCCCCCGTCCTATGGCTACACCTTC. Amino acids: CASSYYPPSYGYTF.

J is TRBJ1-6 and V is TRBV28, with 7 bases aligning to TRBD1. V shed 5 bases, J shed 11 bases, and the junction held 3 bases outside the gene matches. The CDR3 is 12 amino acids. Germline V CDR1 and CDR2: MDHEN, SYDVKM. This chain's CDR3 is CASSLQGTPLHF. The CDR3 nucleotides read TGTGCCAGCAGTCTACAGGGGACACCCCTCCACTTT.

This clonotype was seen repeatedly, ten times or more. The CDR3 protein is CASSFSGGEQFF. CDR3 nucleotides: TGTGCCAGCAGTTTTTCGGGAGGTGAGCAGTTCTTC. The chain recombines TRBV12-3 or TRBV12-4 with TRBJ2-1; 7 bases line up with TRBD2. The CDR3 length is 12 residues. The V segment lost 3 bases and the J segment 9 bases; nucleotides outside the gene matches: 2.

The chain couples TRBV6-1 to TRBJ2-1; tentative D call: TRBD2 (5 bases). Trimming left V 3 bases short and J 10 bases short, with 10 bases between. This CDR3 has 12 residues. The germline gives CDR1 MNHNS, CDR2 SASEGT. In nucleotides, the CDR3 is TGTGCCAGCAGTGAGCAGCTAGCCGAGCAGTTCTTC. This sequence encodes CASSEQLAEQFF.

V is TRBV19 and J is TRBJ1-5; weak D call: TRBD1 (5 bases). The CDR3 is 15 amino acids. The V gene's germline CDR1 is LNHDA and CDR2 SQIVND (reference sequence). Trimming shortened V by 3 bases and J by 4 bases, and 13 bases separated the two germline ends. The CDR3 region has the DNA TGTGCCAGTAGTATCGGGACCCGACTGAATCAGCCCCAGCATTTT. This codes for CASSIGTRLNQPQHF.

V gene TRBV7-8 combines with J gene TRBJ2-2; 8 nucleotides match TRBD2. The length of the CDR3 is 18 residues. In germline, CDR1 is SGHVS, CDR2 FQNEAQ. V shed 2 bases and J 0 bases; nucleotides not matched to a gene: 8. The CDR3 nucleotides read TGTGCCAGCAGCTTAATGGCGGGGGGCACCTCGAACACCGGGGAGCTGTTTTTT. The encoded protein is CASSLMAGGTSNTGELFF.

This clonotype has ten or more counts. The gene calls are TRBV4-2 and TRBJ2-3; possibly TRBD1 or TRBD2 for D (5 bases each). Germline V lookup: CDR1 LGHNA, CDR2 YNFKEQ. Between the trimmed V and J ends, which lost 1 base and 4 bases, there was a span of 15 bases. The CDR3 has 16 residues. The DNA of the CDR3 is TGTGCCAGCAGCCAAGTCTCGGGGCAATGGGCAGATACGCAGTATTTT. This encodes CASSQVSGQWADTQYF.

The genes are TRBV5-1 and TRBJ2-1; TRBD1 matches 10 bases. The CDR3 extends over 15 amino acids. Germline V lookup: CDR1 SGHRS, CDR2 YFSETQ. The V gene end was trimmed by 5 bases and the J gene end by 2 bases; junction bases not matched to a gene: 4. The CDR3 DNA sequence: TGCGCCAGCAGGCCCGACAGGGGGCCCTACAATGAGCAGTTCTTC. It encodes CASRPDRGPYNEQFF.

The table lists this clonotype with many counts. J is TRBJ2-1 and V is TRBV7-3; 11 positions agree with TRBD2. V was pared by 1 base and J by 6 bases, with 5 bases of the junction left unmatched. Germline V gene sequence: CDR1 SGHTA, CDR2 FQGTGA. The CDR3 loop spans 16 amino acids. The CDR3 DNA reads TGTGCCAGCAGCTTAAGTCCTAGCGGGAGGTTCAATGAGCAGTTCTTC. Translating gives CASSLSPSGRFNEQFF.

This clonotype appeared many times. The V call is TRBV10-3, the J call TRBJ1-4, with D possibly TRBD1 on 5 matching bases. Trimming stripped 10 bases from V and 6 bases from J, with 12 bases between. CDR3 size: 12 residues. CDR1 ENHRY and CDR2 SYGVKD come from the germline V gene. Written as DNA, the CDR3 is TGTGCCACCGGGGGTGATGATGAAAAACTGTTTTTT. Translating it yields CATGGDDEKLFF.

This chain joins TRBV6-2 or TRBV6-3 and TRBJ2-1, with 8 bases lining up with TRBD1. V shed 7 bases, J shed 8 bases, and the junction held 19 bases outside the gene matches. CDR1 MNHEY and CDR2 SVGEGT come from the germline V gene. CDR3 length equals 17 residues. CDR3 loop: CASKGQGATYRGYEQFF. In nucleotides, the CDR3 is TGTGCCAGCAAGGGGCAGGGGGCAACTTACCGGGGCTATGAGCAGTTCTTC.

This clonotype was picked up many times. The V call is TRBV29-1, the J call TRBJ2-2; no clear D gene. This CDR3 is 13 amino acids long. Germline V gene data show CDR1 as SQVTM and CDR2 as ANQGSEA. V shed 6 bases and J shed 3 bases, with 11 bases lying between them. CDR3 nucleotides: TGCAGCGTCTGTTACAGCCACACCGGGGAGCTGTTTTTT. Its translation is CSVCYSHTGELFF.

This chain joins TRBV4-3 and TRBJ1-1, with 7 positions matching TRBD1. CDR1 LGHNA and CDR2 YSLEER come from the germline V gene. The CDR3 runs to 17 residues. The trim removed 2 bases at V and 1 base at J, leaving 10 bases unmatched. The CDR3 reads CASSQFEGAQTNTEAFF. The DNA for the CDR3 is TGCGCCAGCAGCCAATTTGAGGGGGCCCAAACGAACACTGAAGCTTTCTTT.

The chain uses TRBV23-1 and TRBJ2-3; D might be TRBD1 or TRBD2, each matching 5 bases. TRBV23-1 carries the ORF label, with uncertain function. V gave up 0 bases and J gave up 2 bases, with 12 bases separating them. The CDR3 totals 16 residues. The DNA for the CDR3 is TGCGCCAGCAGTCAATCGAGGGGCAGCACCACAGATACGCAGTATTTT. Translation: CASSQSRGSTTDTQYF.

The rearrangement links TRBV6-1 to TRBJ2-7; 11 nucleotides match TRBD1. The CDR3 extends over 17 amino acids. The V segment lost 5 bases and the J segment 0 bases; nucleotides outside the gene matches: 9. Germline CDR1 and CDR2: MNHNS and SASEGT. CDR3 DNA: TGTGCCAGCAGTAAGGGGACAGGGGGTCACCTCTCCTACGAGCAGTACTTC. Translating gives CASSKGTGGHLSYEQYF.

The chain recombines TRBV19 with TRBJ2-5, with D tentatively TRBD2 (6 bases). The CDR3 totals 18 residues. Between the trimmed V and J ends, which lost 5 bases and 3 bases, there was a span of 25 bases. Germline CDR1 is LNHDA and CDR2 is SQIVND (reference sequence). The CDR3 nucleotides are TGTGCCAGTAGTCCGGGGACTCTAACCAATTACAGAAAAGAGACCCAGTACTTC. Amino acids: CASSPGTLTNYRKETQYF.